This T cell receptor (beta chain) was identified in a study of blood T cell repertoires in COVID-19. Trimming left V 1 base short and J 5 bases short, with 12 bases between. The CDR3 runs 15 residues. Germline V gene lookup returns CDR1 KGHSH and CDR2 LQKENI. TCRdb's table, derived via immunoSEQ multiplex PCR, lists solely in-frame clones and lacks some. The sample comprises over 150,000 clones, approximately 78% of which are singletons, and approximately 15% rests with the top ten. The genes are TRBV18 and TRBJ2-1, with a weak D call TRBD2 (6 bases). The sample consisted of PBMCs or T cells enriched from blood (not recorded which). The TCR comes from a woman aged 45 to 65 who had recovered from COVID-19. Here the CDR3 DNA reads TGTGCCAGCTCACCACAGGGGACTGAAAACAATGAGCAGTTCTTC. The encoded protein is CASSPQGTENNEQFF.